The source of this T cell receptor beta chain is a study of blood T cells in healthy people across ages. The CDR3 has 13 residues. In germline, CDR1 is DFQATT, CDR2 SNEGSKA (reference sequence). V was trimmed by 0 bases and J by 4 bases, leaving 9 bases between them. The second PCR ran about 6 to 12 cycles with a sample-barcoded 5' primer and J-beta primers. Every single cDNA molecule received a tag from a template-switch adaptor with 12 random nucleotides. Every sample gave at least 2.5 million paired-end reads containing CDR3. In TCRdb, the 5' RACE reads were re-called with MiXCR into one record per CDR3 protein. The sample yields 1.5 million to 1.8 million distinct CDR3 sequences, around 40% seen once. The authors drew about 9.9 milliliters of peripheral blood from each donor. Total RNA extraction produced at least 5.5 micrograms (per sample) for the study.

This rearrangement joins TRBV20-1 to TRBJ1-1; D gene unclear. The source is a woman in her late teens or twenties in good health. Sequenced sample: blood. As DNA, the CDR3 is TGCAGTGCTAGAGACGGCTTTGGCACTGAAGCTTTCTTT. Amino acids: CSARDGFGTEAFF.